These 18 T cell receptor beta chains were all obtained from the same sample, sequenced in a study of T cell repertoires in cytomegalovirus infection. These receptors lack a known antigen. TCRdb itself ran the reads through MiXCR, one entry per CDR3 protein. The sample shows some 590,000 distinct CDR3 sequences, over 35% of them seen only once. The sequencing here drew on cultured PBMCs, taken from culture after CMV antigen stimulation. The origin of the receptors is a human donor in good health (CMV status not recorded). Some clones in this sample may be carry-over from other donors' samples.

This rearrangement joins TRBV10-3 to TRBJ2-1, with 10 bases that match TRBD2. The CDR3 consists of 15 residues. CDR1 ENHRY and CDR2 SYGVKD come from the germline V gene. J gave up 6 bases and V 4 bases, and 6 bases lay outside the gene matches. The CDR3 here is CAISGQREGRNEQFF. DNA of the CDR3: TGTGCCATCAGTGGCCAGCGGGAGGGCCGCAATGAGCAGTTCTTC.

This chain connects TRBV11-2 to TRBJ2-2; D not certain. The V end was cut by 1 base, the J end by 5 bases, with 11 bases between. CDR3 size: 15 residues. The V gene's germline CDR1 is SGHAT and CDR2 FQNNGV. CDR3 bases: TGTGCCAGCAGCTTAGTGCTGGGAAAGACCGGGGAGCTGTTTTTT. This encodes CASSLVLGKTGELFF. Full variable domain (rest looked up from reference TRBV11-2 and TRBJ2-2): EAGVAQSPRYKIIEKRQSVAFWCNPISGHATLYWYQQILGQGPKLLIQFQNNGVVDDSQLPKDRFSAERLKGVDSTLKIQPAKLEDSAVYLCASSLVLGKTGELFFGEGSRLTVL.

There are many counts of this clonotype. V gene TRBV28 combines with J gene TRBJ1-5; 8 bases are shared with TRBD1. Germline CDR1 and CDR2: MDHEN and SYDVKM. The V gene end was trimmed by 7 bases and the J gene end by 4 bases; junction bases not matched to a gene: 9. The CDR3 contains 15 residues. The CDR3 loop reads CASTQGAGGNQPQHF. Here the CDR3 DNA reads TGTGCCAGCACCCAGGGGGCAGGAGGGAATCAGCCCCAGCATTTT.

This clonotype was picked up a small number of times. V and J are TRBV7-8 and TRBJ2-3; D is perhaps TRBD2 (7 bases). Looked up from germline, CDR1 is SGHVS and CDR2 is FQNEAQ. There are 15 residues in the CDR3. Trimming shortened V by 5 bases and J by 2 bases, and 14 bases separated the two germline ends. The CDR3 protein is CASSQGGGATDTQYF. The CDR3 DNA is TGTGCCAGCAGCCAAGGGGGGGGGGCCACAGATACGCAGTATTTT.

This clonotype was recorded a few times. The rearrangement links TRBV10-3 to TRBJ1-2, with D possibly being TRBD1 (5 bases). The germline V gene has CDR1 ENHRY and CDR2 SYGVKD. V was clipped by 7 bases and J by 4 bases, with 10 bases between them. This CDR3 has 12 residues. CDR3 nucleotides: TGTGCCATCAACCAGGGAGTCTATGGCTACACCTTC. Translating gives CAINQGVYGYTF.

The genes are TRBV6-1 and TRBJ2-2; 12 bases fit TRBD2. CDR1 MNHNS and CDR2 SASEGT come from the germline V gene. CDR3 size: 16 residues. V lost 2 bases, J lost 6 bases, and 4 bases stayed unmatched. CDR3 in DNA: TGTGCCAGCAGTGAAACTAGCGGGAGGAATGCCGGGGAGCTGTTTTTT. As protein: CASSETSGRNAGELFF.

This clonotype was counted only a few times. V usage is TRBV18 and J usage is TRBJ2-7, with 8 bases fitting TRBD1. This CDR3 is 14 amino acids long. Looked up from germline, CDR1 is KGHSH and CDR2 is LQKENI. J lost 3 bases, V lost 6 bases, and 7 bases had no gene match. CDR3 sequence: CASSGQGGGYEQYF. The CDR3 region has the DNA TGTGCCAGCTCCGGACAGGGAGGAGGCTACGAGCAGTACTTC.

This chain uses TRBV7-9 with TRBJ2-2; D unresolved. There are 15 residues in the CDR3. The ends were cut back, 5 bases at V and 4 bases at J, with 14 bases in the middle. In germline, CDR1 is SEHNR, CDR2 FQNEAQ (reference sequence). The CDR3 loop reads CASSPQIPGTGELFF. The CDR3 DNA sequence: TGTGCCAGCAGCCCGCAAATCCCGGGCACCGGGGAGCTGTTTTTT.

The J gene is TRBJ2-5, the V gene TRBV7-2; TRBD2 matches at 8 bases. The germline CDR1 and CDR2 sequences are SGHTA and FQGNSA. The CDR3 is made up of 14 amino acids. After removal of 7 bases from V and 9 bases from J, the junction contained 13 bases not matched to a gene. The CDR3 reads CASTRGGQVESQYF. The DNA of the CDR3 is TGTGCCAGCACTCGGGGGGGGCAAGTCGAATCCCAGTACTTC.

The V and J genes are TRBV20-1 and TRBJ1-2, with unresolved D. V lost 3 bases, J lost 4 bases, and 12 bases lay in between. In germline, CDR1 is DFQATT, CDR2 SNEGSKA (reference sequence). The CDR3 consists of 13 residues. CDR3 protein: CSARSGLSYGYTF. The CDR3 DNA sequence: TGCAGTGCTAGGTCCGGCTTAAGCTATGGCTACACCTTC.

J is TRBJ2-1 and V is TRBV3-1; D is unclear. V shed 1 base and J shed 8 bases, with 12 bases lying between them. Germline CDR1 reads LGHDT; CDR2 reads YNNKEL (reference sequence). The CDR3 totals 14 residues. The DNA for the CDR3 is TGTGCCAGCAGCCAAGTCCCGACTGGGGATGAGCAGTTCTTC. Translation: CASSQVPTGDEQFF.

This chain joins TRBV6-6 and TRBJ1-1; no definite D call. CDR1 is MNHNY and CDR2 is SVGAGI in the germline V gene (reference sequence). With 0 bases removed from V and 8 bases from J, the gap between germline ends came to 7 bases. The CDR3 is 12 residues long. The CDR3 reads CASSYSRYEAFF. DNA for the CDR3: TGTGCCAGCAGTTACTCTAGGTACGAAGCTTTCTTT.

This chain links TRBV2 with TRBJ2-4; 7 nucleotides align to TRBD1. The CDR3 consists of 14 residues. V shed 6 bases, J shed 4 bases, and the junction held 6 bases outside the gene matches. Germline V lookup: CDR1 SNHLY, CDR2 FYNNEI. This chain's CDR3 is CASRGDRDKNIQYF. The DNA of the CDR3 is TGTGCCAGCAGGGGAGACAGGGATAAAAACATTCAGTACTTC. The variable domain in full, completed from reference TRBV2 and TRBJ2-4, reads EPEVTQTPSHQVTQMGQEVILRCVPISNHLYFYWYRQILGQKVEFLVSFYNNEISEKSEIFDDQFSVERPDGSNFTLKIRSTKLEDSAMYFCASRGDRDKNIQYFGAGTRLSVL.

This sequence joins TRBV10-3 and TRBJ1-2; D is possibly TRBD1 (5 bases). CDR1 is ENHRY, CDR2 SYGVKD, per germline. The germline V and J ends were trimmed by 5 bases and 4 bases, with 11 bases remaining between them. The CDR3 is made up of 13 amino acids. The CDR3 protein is CAISRPGTYGYTF. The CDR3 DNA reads TGTGCCATCAGTCGTCCCGGGACCTATGGCTACACCTTC.

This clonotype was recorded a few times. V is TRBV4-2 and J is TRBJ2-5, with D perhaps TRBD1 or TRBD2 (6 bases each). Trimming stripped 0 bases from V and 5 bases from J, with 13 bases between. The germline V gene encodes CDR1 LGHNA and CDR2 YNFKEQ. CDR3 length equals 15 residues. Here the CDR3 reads CASSQEMGGWETQYF. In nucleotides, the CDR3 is TGTGCCAGCAGCCAAGAGATGGGGGGCTGGGAGACCCAGTACTTC.

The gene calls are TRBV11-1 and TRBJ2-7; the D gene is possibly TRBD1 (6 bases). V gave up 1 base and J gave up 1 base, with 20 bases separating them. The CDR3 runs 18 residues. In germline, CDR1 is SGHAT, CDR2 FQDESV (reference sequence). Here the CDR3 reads CASSLESGHYLKSYEQYF. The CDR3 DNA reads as TGTGCCAGCAGCTTAGAGTCGGGACATTATCTGAAATCCTACGAGCAGTACTTC.

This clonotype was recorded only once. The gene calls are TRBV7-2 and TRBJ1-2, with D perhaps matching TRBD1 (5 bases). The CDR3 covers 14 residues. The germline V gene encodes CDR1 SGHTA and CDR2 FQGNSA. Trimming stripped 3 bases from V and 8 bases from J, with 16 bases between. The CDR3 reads CASSLNRFSEGYTF. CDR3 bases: TGTGCCAGCAGCTTGAACAGGTTCTCGGAAGGCTACACCTTC.

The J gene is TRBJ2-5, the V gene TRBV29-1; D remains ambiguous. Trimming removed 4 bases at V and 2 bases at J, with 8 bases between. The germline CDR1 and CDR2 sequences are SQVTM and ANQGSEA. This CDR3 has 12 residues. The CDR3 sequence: CSVGNRQETQYF. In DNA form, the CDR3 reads TGCAGCGTTGGTAACAGACAAGAGACCCAGTACTTC.